The text below deals with one T cell receptor (beta chain). The data derive from a study of blood T cell repertoires in COVID-19. The overall study: Italy, Spain and the United States were the sources of the convalescent and acute COVID-19 samples. Sample material is recorded as cDNA or gDNA derived from T cells, B-cell-depleted T cells, or PBMCs.

The CDR3 has 14 amino acids. Trimming stripped 3 bases from V and 7 bases from J, with 14 bases between. Germline assignment: CDR1 SGHNT and CDR2 YYREEE (reference sequence). As handled by the study authors: From reference gene primer amplification, estimates of nucleated cell counts were derived. Assay: immunoSEQ multiplex PCR; the TCRdb copy retains only in-frame clones and omits some. D and trimming were read from the DNA, whereas the V and J calls and clone size are those reported in that table. The sample carries about 160,000 clones, 80% to 90% recorded once. The sample comprised peripheral blood. The sequence was obtained from a man in his 60s with acute or convalescent COVID-19. The rearrangement joins TRBV5-4 to TRBJ2-1, with D possibly matching TRBD1 (6 bases). This chain's CDR3 is CASSWVGQLNEQFF. In DNA, the CDR3 is TGTGCCAGCAGCTGGGTGGGACAACTTAATGAGCAGTTCTTC.